The 5 T cell receptor beta chains below were found in one sample sequenced in a study of T cells in localized non-small cell lung cancer. Assay: immunoSEQ multiplex PCR; the TCRdb copy retains only in-frame clones and omits some. This sample has about 15,000 clones, with around 85% found just once. Specimen: peripheral blood, collected before any cancer treatment. The receptors come from a woman aged 35-75 years with stage I lung adenocarcinoma.

This chain links TRBV7-9 with TRBJ2-3, with 7 positions matching TRBD2. This CDR3 comprises 16 residues. From germline, CDR1 is SEHNR and CDR2 FQNEAQ (reference sequence). J gave up 1 base and V 5 bases, and 9 bases lay outside the gene matches. In DNA, the CDR3 is TGTGCCAGCAGCCCCCTGAGCGGGGCCCGCACAGATACGCAGTATTTT. Encoded protein: CASSPLSGARTDTQYF.

V usage is TRBV7-9 and J usage is TRBJ2-5; unclear D gene. CDR3 length: 14 residues. The V and J ends lost 5 bases and 2 bases respectively, with 12 bases between them. CDR1 and CDR2 (germline): SEHNR, FQNEAQ (reference sequence). The CDR3 nucleotides are TGTGCCAGCAGCCTCGCCGGTGGACAAGAGACCCAGTACTTC. Translation: CASSLAGGQETQYF.

J is TRBJ2-2 and V is TRBV29-1; 7 bases align to TRBD1. CDR1 and CDR2 (germline): SQVTM, ANQGSEA. Trimming at V came to 7 bases and at J to 3 bases, leaving 5 bases not matched to a gene. This CDR3 is 13 amino acids long. The CDR3 nucleotides read TGCAGCGCCGGCCAGGGGGACACCGGGGAGCTGTTTTTT. It yields the protein CSAGQGDTGELFF.

The rearrangement uses TRBV2 and TRBJ2-2, with unresolved D. This CDR3 comprises 15 residues. The V gene lost 7 bases and the J gene lost 1 base, with 13 bases spanning the gap. Per germline, CDR1 SNHLY and CDR2 FYNNEI. CDR3 nucleotides: TGTGCCAGCAAATCGGCGGCCAAGAACACCGGGGAGCTGTTTTTT. Translation: CASKSAAKNTGELFF.

The chain employs TRBV7-2 and TRBJ2-7; D is possibly TRBD2 (6 bases). The CDR3 covers 15 residues. Germline CDR1 reads SGHTA; CDR2 reads FQGNSA. Between the trimmed V and J ends, which lost 2 bases and 6 bases, there was a span of 17 bases. The CDR3 loop is CASSLTRDSMREQYF. The CDR3 DNA follows: TGTGCCAGCAGCTTAACCCGGGACTCAATGCGCGAGCAGTACTTC.